Below, 30 T cell receptor beta chains from the same sample are listed, as sequenced in a study of blood T cell repertoires in COVID-19. Data came from immunoSEQ multiplex PCR; TCRdb stores just in-frame clones and leaves some out. The data hold approximately 28,000 clones, with around 72% observed a single time. Sequencing used peripheral blood. The receptors were gathered from a boy aged 2-15 years with active or convalescent COVID-19.

This clone was found a few times. The chain carries TRBV7-2 and TRBJ2-3, with TRBD2 matching 12 bases. The CDR3 is 14 residues long. V shed 0 bases and J 9 bases; nucleotides not matched to a gene: 1. Germline CDR1 reads SGHTA; CDR2 reads FQGNSA. In DNA form, the CDR3 reads TGTGCCAGCAGCTTAGCGCTAGCGGGGGGGACGCAGTATTTT. Translating it yields CASSLALAGGTQYF.

This clone was detected only a few times. CDR3 sequence: CASSSQGARSTEAFF. The CDR3 nucleotides are TGTGCCAGCAGTTCACAGGGGGCCCGGTCGACTGAAGCTTTCTTT. The chain employs TRBV28 and TRBJ1-1; 9 bases match TRBD1. The CDR3 is 15 residues long. Trimming at V came to 4 bases and at J to 5 bases, leaving 8 bases not matched to a gene. The germline gives CDR1 MDHEN, CDR2 SYDVKM.

This chain uses TRBV7-2 with TRBJ2-7, with 11 positions matching TRBD1. The trim removed 2 bases at V and 2 bases at J, leaving 2 bases unmatched. Germline V gene lookup returns CDR1 SGHTA and CDR2 FQGNSA. The CDR3 sequence is 15 residues long. The CDR3 here is CASSLRTGGAYEQYF. The CDR3 nucleotides read TGTGCCAGCAGCTTAAGGACAGGGGGCGCCTACGAGCAGTACTTC.

The chain uses TRBV5-1 and TRBJ2-2, with TRBD2 as a possible D gene (6 bases). CDR1 and CDR2 from the germline V gene are SGHRS and YFSETQ. The V gene lost 0 bases and the J gene lost 1 base, with 13 bases spanning the gap. This CDR3 spans 17 amino acids. DNA for the CDR3: TGCGCCAGCAGCTTGGACTGGGCGGAGGGGAACACCGGGGAGCTGTTTTTT. It codes for CASSLDWAEGNTGELFF.

The chain links TRBV7-9 to TRBJ1-2; the D is unclear. The CDR3 consists of 11 residues. CDR1 and CDR2 (germline): SEHNR, FQNEAQ (reference sequence). Trimming took off 4 bases at V and 7 bases at J, with 7 bases between the two ends. The CDR3 spells CASSSMSGYTF. CDR3 sequence (DNA): TGTGCCAGCAGCTCTATGAGTGGCTACACCTTC.

V gene TRBV12-3 or TRBV12-4 combines with J gene TRBJ1-4; 9 nucleotides align to TRBD1. The CDR3 totals 12 residues. Trimming cost V 6 bases and J 14 bases; bases outside gene matches: 7. The DNA of the CDR3 is TGTGCCAGCAGATGGACAGGGGACCCCCTGTTTTTT. Protein: CASRWTGDPLFF.

This chain links TRBV5-1 with TRBJ1-2, with no clear D. The CDR3 totals 13 residues. V lost 0 bases and J lost 0, with 3 bases in between. In germline, CDR1 is SGHRS, CDR2 YFSETQ. CDR3 sequence: CASSLATNYGYTF. CDR3 nucleotide sequence: TGCGCCAGCAGCTTGGCAACTAACTATGGCTACACCTTC.

Only one count was recorded for this clone. The J gene is TRBJ1-1, the V gene TRBV6-2 or TRBV6-3; the match to TRBD1 covers 7 bases. V lost 4 bases, J lost 0 bases, and 14 bases stayed unmatched. This CDR3 comprises 18 residues. Germline-derived CDR1 and CDR2 are MNHEY and SVGEGT. CDR3 nucleotides: TGTGCCAGCAGTTCCCCCGCCCTACAGGGGAAGATGAACACTGAAGCTTTCTTT. Protein product: CASSSPALQGKMNTEAFF.

DNA for the CDR3: TGTGCCAGCACAGACGGGACAGGGAAATGGAAACTGTTTTTT. Amino acid sequence: CASTDGTGKWKLFF. The gene calls are TRBV28 and TRBJ1-4; 9 nucleotides line up with TRBD1. The CDR3 covers 14 residues. J lost 11 bases, V lost 7 bases, and 11 bases had no gene match. Germline CDR1 reads MDHEN; CDR2 reads SYDVKM.

The chain is built from TRBV6-5 and TRBJ2-2; perhaps TRBD2 as D (6 bases). The V and J ends lost 6 bases and 4 bases respectively, with 15 bases between them. CDR1 is MNHEY and CDR2 is SVGAGI in the germline V gene. There are 15 residues in the CDR3. The DNA for the CDR3 is TGTGCCAGCAGCCAGACCGGGGGAGTCACCGGGGAGCTGTTTTTT. This gives the protein CASSQTGGVTGELFF.

CDR3 in amino acids: CASKRATSGNNEQFF. The CDR3, as DNA: TGTGCCAGCAAGCGGGCAACTAGCGGGAATAATGAGCAGTTCTTC. V and J are TRBV28 and TRBJ2-1; 10 bases align to TRBD2. Trimming at V came to 7 bases and at J to 7 bases, leaving 10 bases not matched to a gene. This CDR3 region has 15 residues. Germline V gives CDR1 MDHEN, CDR2 SYDVKM. The variable domain in full, completed from reference TRBV28 and TRBJ2-1, reads DVKVTQSSRYLVKRTGEKVFLECVQDMDHENMFWYRQDPGLGLRLIYFSYDVKMKEKGDIPEGYSVSREKKERFSLILESASTNQTSMYLCASKRATSGNNEQFFGPGTRLTVL.

J is TRBJ1-1 and V is TRBV3-1 (or the pseudogene TRBV3-2), with D possibly TRBD1 on 6 matching bases. This CDR3 is built from 12 residues. The V and J ends lost 8 bases and 5 bases respectively, with 12 bases between them. Germline values: CDR1 LGHDT, CDR2 YNNKEL (reference sequence). The CDR3 sequence is CASRGGLTEAFF. The CDR3 coding sequence is TGTGCCAGCCGTGGGGGCCTTACTGAAGCTTTCTTT.

This rearrangement joins TRBV2 to TRBJ1-5; 7 bases map to TRBD1. Looked up from germline, CDR1 is SNHLY and CDR2 is FYNNEI. The CDR3 runs to 14 residues. J gave up 3 bases and V 6 bases, and 5 bases lay outside the gene matches. CDR3 in DNA: TGTGCCAGCAGCCTGACAGGGATCAATCAGCCCCAGCATTTT. Encoded protein: CASSLTGINQPQHF.

The J gene is TRBJ1-2, the V gene TRBV25-1; D unresolved. The CDR3 length is 12 residues. Trimming pared 4 bases from V and 8 bases from J, leaving 11 bases between. Germline V gives CDR1 MGHDK, CDR2 SYGVNS. In DNA, the CDR3 is TGTGCCAGCAGTGGAGGGATCAAGGGCTACACCTTC. Its protein product is CASSGGIKGYTF.

V and J are TRBV5-1 and TRBJ2-2; the match to TRBD1 covers 7 bases. The germline gives CDR1 SGHRS, CDR2 YFSETQ. The CDR3 has 15 residues. V gave up 5 bases and J gave up 3 bases; unmatched junction bases: 7. For the CDR3, the DNA is TGCGCCAGCAGTACCGGGACAGACTACACCGGGGAGCTGTTTTTT. Its protein is CASSTGTDYTGELFF.

The rearrangement links TRBV30 to TRBJ2-3; D may be TRBD1 (6 bases). The CDR3 is 13 residues long. V was cut by 4 bases and J by 2 bases, with 10 bases left in between. The V gene's germline CDR1 is GTSNPN and CDR2 SVGIG (reference sequence). DNA for the CDR3: TGTGCCTGGACTCAGGGACACACAGATACGCAGTATTTT. As protein: CAWTQGHTDTQYF.

This clone was counted at least ten times. The rearrangement links TRBV5-4 to TRBJ2-1; TRBD2 is a possible D gene (5 bases). V was trimmed by 6 bases and J by 0 bases, leaving 16 bases between them. The CDR3 consists of 16 residues. Germline assignment: CDR1 SGHNT and CDR2 YYREEE (reference sequence). In nucleotides, the CDR3 is TGTGCCAGCACCAGCCAGGACTTCAGCTCCTACAATGAGCAGTTCTTC. Translating it yields CASTSQDFSSYNEQFF.

This clone was detected once. The rearrangement links TRBV5-5 to TRBJ1-2; 8 nucleotides line up with TRBD1. CDR1 and CDR2 from the germline V gene are SGHKS and YYEKEE (reference sequence). This CDR3 spans 15 amino acids. J gave up 2 bases and V 3 bases, and 6 bases lay outside the gene matches. The CDR3 sequence: CASSWTGTPNYGYTF. CDR3 DNA: TGTGCCAGCAGCTGGACAGGGACCCCCAACTATGGCTACACCTTC.

J is TRBJ2-5 and V is TRBV25-1; TRBD2 matches 7 bases. This CDR3 comprises 17 residues. The trim removed 3 bases at V and 4 bases at J, leaving 14 bases unmatched. Germline assignment: CDR1 MGHDK and CDR2 SYGVNS. The CDR3 sequence is CASSEPPRGERGETQYF. In DNA form, the CDR3 reads TGTGCCAGCAGTGAGCCCCCACGGGGGGAAAGGGGAGAGACCCAGTACTTC.

The chain is built from TRBV18 and TRBJ2-3, with unresolved D. CDR1 and CDR2 (germline): KGHSH, LQKENI. The V end was cut by 2 bases, the J end by 7 bases, with 4 bases between. The CDR3 extends over 11 amino acids. CDR3 amino acids: CASSPYYTQYF. CDR3 DNA sequence: TGTGCCAGCTCACCATACTATACGCAGTATTTT.

The CDR3 loop is CSVEGSFDRATEAFF. The CDR3, as DNA: TGCAGCGTTGAAGGTAGTTTCGATAGAGCCACTGAAGCTTTCTTT. The chain carries TRBV29-1 and TRBJ1-1; D unresolved. V dropped 1 base and J dropped 4 bases, with 16 bases sitting between them. This CDR3 is built from 15 residues. Germline V gives CDR1 SQVTM, CDR2 ANQGSEA. Combining the CDR3 with reference TRBV29-1 and TRBJ1-1 gives the whole variable domain SAVISQKPSRDICQRGTSLTIQCQVDSQVTMMFWYRQQPGQSLTLIATANQGSEATYESGFVIDKFPISRPNLTFSTLTVSNMSPEDSSIYLCSVEGSFDRATEAFFGQGTRLTVV.

The rearrangement links TRBV2 to TRBJ1-5; 8 nucleotides line up with TRBD1. The CDR3 covers 14 residues. The V gene's germline CDR1 is SNHLY and CDR2 FYNNEI. Germline trimming cut 6 bases from V and 4 bases from J; bases unmatched to any gene: 5. The CDR3 sequence is CASSTDRGNQPQHF. CDR3 DNA: TGTGCCAGCAGCACCGACAGGGGTAATCAGCCCCAGCATTTT.

The table lists this clone with a count of one. V usage is TRBV28 and J usage is TRBJ2-5; TRBD2 matches at 7 bases. Germline V gives CDR1 MDHEN, CDR2 SYDVKM. V lost 5 bases, J lost 4 bases, and 10 bases stayed unmatched. CDR3 size: 15 residues. The CDR3 protein is CASSLSAGVPETQYF. In nucleotides, the CDR3 is TGTGCCAGCAGTCTATCCGCGGGAGTCCCAGAGACCCAGTACTTC.

The V call is TRBV12-3 or TRBV12-4, the J call TRBJ2-5; D ambiguous. The CDR3 has 13 residues. Trimming cost V 3 bases and J 5 bases, with 10 bases left between them. CDR3 nucleotide sequence: TGTGCCAGCAGTTTGACCAGGTGGGAGACCCAGTACTTC. The encoded protein is CASSLTRWETQYF.

The chain links TRBV6-2 or TRBV6-3 to TRBJ2-5; 9 nucleotides match TRBD2. Germline V gene lookup returns CDR1 MNHEY and CDR2 SVGEGT. This CDR3 is built from 15 residues. J gave up 5 bases and V 4 bases, and 8 bases lay outside the gene matches. The CDR3 DNA follows: TGTGCCAGCAGTTTCGCGGGAGGGACCCCCGAGACCCAGTACTTC. Its protein is CASSFAGGTPETQYF.

The chain employs TRBV10-3 and TRBJ1-5; 7 bases are a match to TRBD1. Germline CDR1 is ENHRY and CDR2 is SYGVKD. This CDR3 has 13 residues. J lost 4 bases, V lost 8 bases, and 5 bases had no gene match. Here the CDR3 reads CAISGGLNQPQHF. In nucleotides, the CDR3 is TGTGCCATCTCAGGGGGTTTAAATCAGCCCCAGCATTTT.

This clone has more than one count but fewer than ten. The CDR3 loop is CATSRDRGNQPQHF. DNA for the CDR3: TGTGCCACCAGCAGAGATAGGGGGAACCAGCCCCAGCATTTT. The chain has TRBV15 and TRBJ1-5; perhaps TRBD1 as D (6 bases). The germline gives CDR1 LNHNV, CDR2 YYDKDF (reference sequence). V lost 0 bases and J lost 7, with 10 bases in between. The CDR3 has 14 amino acids. The whole variable domain, remainder taken from reference TRBV15 and TRBJ1-5, is DAMVIQNPRYQVTQFGKPVTLSCSQTLNHNVMYWYQQKSSQAPKLLFHYYDKDFNNEADTPDNFQSRRPNTSFCFLDIRSPGLGDTAMYLCATSRDRGNQPQHFGDGTRLSIL.

The J gene is TRBJ1-1, the V gene TRBV20-1; D gene ambiguous. The CDR3 consists of 10 residues. Germline V gene lookup returns CDR1 DFQATT and CDR2 SNEGSKA (reference sequence). Deletions cut 4 bases from V and 11 bases from J, with 11 bases between. The CDR3 sequence is CSAKSGLAFF. The CDR3 region has the DNA TGCAGTGCTAAATCAGGCCTGGCTTTCTTT.

This clone was found once. The rearrangement joins TRBV21-1 to TRBJ1-6; TRBD1, the table's D call, was not compared with the DNA. TRBV21-1 is deemed a pseudogene. This CDR3 is 14 amino acids long. Here the CDR3 DNA reads TGTGCCAGCAGCAAAGGCAGTGATAATTCACCCCTCCACTTT. Translation: CASSKGSDNSPLHF.

The V and J genes are TRBV2 and TRBJ2-1; the match to TRBD2 covers 10 bases. V was clipped by 6 bases and J by 2 bases; unmatched bases: 7. This CDR3 has 16 residues. From germline, CDR1 is SNHLY and CDR2 FYNNEI. CDR3 bases: TGTGCCAGCAGCCACATAAGCGGGAGGGCCTACAATGAGCAGTTCTTC. Its translation: CASSHISGRAYNEQFF.